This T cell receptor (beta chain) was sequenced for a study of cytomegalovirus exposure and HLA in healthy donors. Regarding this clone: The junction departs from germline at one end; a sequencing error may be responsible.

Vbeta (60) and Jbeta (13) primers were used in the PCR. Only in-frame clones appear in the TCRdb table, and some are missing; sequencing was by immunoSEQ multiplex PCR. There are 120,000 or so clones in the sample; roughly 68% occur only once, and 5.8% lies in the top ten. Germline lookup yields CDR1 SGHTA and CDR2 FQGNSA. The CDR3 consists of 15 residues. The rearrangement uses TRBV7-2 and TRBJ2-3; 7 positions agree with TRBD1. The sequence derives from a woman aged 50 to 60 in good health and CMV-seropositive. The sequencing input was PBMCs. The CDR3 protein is CPSSLEGAGTDTQYF. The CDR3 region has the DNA TGTCCCAGCAGCTTAGAGGGGGCAGGGACAGATACGCAGTATTTT.